This TCR beta chain was recorded in a study of shared clonotypes between healthy human individuals. Study context: CD4 naive cells filled three plates per donor, CD4 memory three, CD8 naive two and CD8 memory one.

Terminally differentiated effector memory CD45RA+ cells were excluded by CCR7 positive selection of CD45RO-negative cells. Study-wide results and caveats: Among several donors, approximately 5% of naive CD4 clonotypes were found in common. Generation probabilities were higher for clonotypes shared across all four sorted-subset donors than for unshared ones.

Per the original data handling: Filtering differed for immunoSEQ, which gave only junction sequences without quality scores. Profiling relied on immunoSEQ multiplex PCR, and the TCRdb table lists in-frame clones only, not all of them. V and J calls and clone size are as listed in that table; D and trimming were resolved from the DNA. The repertoire consists of about 2,200,000 clones, with about 92% occurring once and the leading ten covering roughly 1.8%. The V gene end was trimmed by 6 bases and the J gene end by 3 bases; junction bases not matched to a gene: 11. The CDR3 totals 15 residues. Germline CDR1 reads MNHEY; CDR2 reads SVGAGI. A note on this clone: Its matching antigen is unknown.

The receptor comes from a man aged 18 to 30 in good health. Some clones in this sample may be carry-over from other donors' samples. The sample comprised naive CD8+ T cells from PBMCs. The chain employs TRBV6-5 and TRBJ2-7, with 7 bases lining up with TRBD1. CDR3 residues: CASSWSTGMSYEQYF. The CDR3 DNA reads as TGTGCCAGCAGCTGGTCGACAGGGATGAGCTACGAGCAGTACTTC.